This passage covers 27 T cell receptor beta chains from one sample sequenced in a study of technical replicates of blood from several donors. Libraries were prepared by immunoSEQ multiplex PCR; TCRdb keeps only in-frame clonotypes and omits some of them. The sample has more than 45,000 clones, approximately 94% seen once. The sequenced material came from PBMCs. The receptors shown here come from a human donor in good health. Some clones in this sample may be carry-over from other donors' samples.

To note about this clone: A read error is likely, as this CDR3 ends without the conserved phenylalanine or tryptophan. The limits of the CDR3 on the DNA are not certain, so only TCRdb's listed CDR3 is given. The rearrangement links TRBV27 to TRBJ1-3. The CDR3 numbers 8 amino acids, ends counted. Germline-derived CDR1 and CDR2 are MNHEY and SMNVEV (reference sequence). The CDR3 protein is CASSPLCL.

The CDR3 coding sequence is TGTGCCGGCGAAGCTAGCGGGACGGAGACCCAGTACTTC. Its translation is CAGEASGTETQYF. V and J are TRBV5-4 and TRBJ2-5; the match to TRBD2 covers 9 bases. CDR3 length equals 13 residues. Per germline, CDR1 SGHNT and CDR2 YYREEE (reference sequence). V gave up 10 bases and J gave up 5 bases; unmatched junction bases: 9.

The rearrangement links TRBV18 to TRBJ2-1; 9 bases fit TRBD1. With 4 bases clipped from V and 7 bases from J, the junction kept 2 bases outside the gene matches. CDR1 and CDR2 from the germline V gene are KGHSH and LQKENI. This CDR3 comprises 13 residues. CDR3: CASSLGQGNEQFF. For the CDR3, the DNA is TGTGCCAGCTCACTCGGACAGGGGAATGAGCAGTTCTTC.

On this clone itself: The sample has other DNA sequences that encode this CDR3 too. The rearrangement joins TRBV20-1 to TRBJ2-7; D not resolved. The ends were cut back, 7 bases at V and 5 bases at J, with 12 bases in the middle. The CDR3 length is 11 residues. CDR1 is DFQATT, CDR2 SNEGSKA, per germline (reference sequence). CDR3 protein: CSVGSFDEQYF. CDR3 nucleotide sequence: TGCAGTGTCGGTAGCTTCGACGAGCAGTACTTC.

This chain joins TRBV5-4 and TRBJ2-1, with D possibly being TRBD2 (6 bases). Trimming left V 2 bases short and J 4 bases short, with 16 bases between. Germline V gives CDR1 SGHNT, CDR2 YYREEE (reference sequence). The CDR3 runs 16 residues. CDR3 bases: TGTGCCAGCAGCTTTTTCGCGGGACGGGAATACAATGAGCAGTTCTTC. Translating it yields CASSFFAGREYNEQFF.

The genes are TRBV13 and TRBJ2-1; tentative D call: TRBD2 (6 bases). Deletions cut 5 bases from V and 9 bases from J, with 20 bases between. Germline-derived CDR1 and CDR2 are PRHDT and FYEKMQ (reference sequence). The CDR3 length is 15 residues. DNA of the CDR3: TGTGCCAGCAGCCAAGACAAGACTAGGAGTGTTGAGCAGTTCTTC. Translation gives CASSQDKTRSVEQFF.

The rearrangement links TRBV29-1 to TRBJ1-1; TRBD1 matches 7 bases. CDR1 is SQVTM, CDR2 ANQGSEA, per germline. The CDR3 consists of 13 residues. The V gene end was trimmed by 5 bases and the J gene end by 4 bases; junction bases not matched to a gene: 7. Here the CDR3 reads CSVRRGIGTEAFF. CDR3 nucleotides: TGCAGCGTTCGCAGGGGGATTGGCACTGAAGCTTTCTTT.

This clone has more than one count but fewer than ten. This sequence joins TRBV29-1 and TRBJ1-1; the D is unclear. The CDR3 runs 14 residues. Between the trimmed V and J ends, which lost 2 bases and 1 base, there was a span of 11 bases. Germline values: CDR1 SQVTM, CDR2 ANQGSEA. The CDR3 loop is CSVEFQAKNTEAFF. Here the CDR3 DNA reads TGCAGCGTTGAATTTCAGGCAAAGAACACTGAAGCTTTCTTT.

The J gene is TRBJ2-2, the V gene TRBV11-2, with D uncertain. CDR1 is SGHAT and CDR2 is FQNNGV in the germline V gene. The CDR3 has 14 residues. Trimming pared 5 bases from V and 3 bases from J, leaving 10 bases between. The CDR3 loop reads CASSPSADTGELFF. The CDR3 DNA sequence: TGTGCCAGCAGCCCAAGTGCGGACACCGGGGAGCTGTTTTTT.

A single count supports this clone. The gene calls are TRBV7-3 and TRBJ2-1, with 8 positions matching TRBD2. Germline V gene lookup returns CDR1 SGHTA and CDR2 FQGTGA. This CDR3 has 12 amino acids. With 5 bases clipped from V and 9 bases from J, the junction kept 3 bases outside the gene matches. As DNA, the CDR3 is TGTGCCAGCAGCCCCGGGGGGGGTGAGCAGTTCTTC. Its translation is CASSPGGGEQFF.

The J gene is TRBJ2-5, the V gene TRBV6-5, with 8 bases matching TRBD2. From germline, CDR1 is MNHEY and CDR2 SVGAGI. V shed 8 bases, J shed 1 base, and the junction held 9 bases outside the gene matches. This CDR3 region has 15 residues. CDR3 amino acids: CASCLRAGVQETQYF. Here the CDR3 DNA reads TGTGCCAGCTGTCTACGAGCGGGGGTCCAAGAGACCCAGTACTTC.

The chain links TRBV15 to TRBJ1-1; TRBD1 might be the D (5 bases). The CDR3 spans 17 residues. The ends were cut back, 0 bases at V and 5 bases at J, with 19 bases in the middle. Germline V gene lookup returns CDR1 LNHNV and CDR2 YYDKDF (reference sequence). This CDR3 is CATSRDAVGAGGTEAFF. CDR3 bases: TGTGCCACCAGCAGAGACGCCGTCGGGGCCGGGGGGACTGAAGCTTTCTTT. The full variable domain, in which reference TRBV15 and TRBJ1-1 provide the parts outside the CDR3, is DAMVIQNPRYQVTQFGKPVTLSCSQTLNHNVMYWYQQKSSQAPKLLFHYYDKDFNNEADTPDNFQSRRPNTSFCFLDIRSPGLGDTAMYLCATSRDAVGAGGTEAFFGQGTRLTVV.

The chain recombines TRBV7-4 with TRBJ2-7; D is undetermined. Germline assignment: CDR1 SGHVT and CDR2 SQSDAQ. The CDR3 contains 16 residues. Trimming cost V 5 bases and J 2 bases, with 19 bases left between them. For the CDR3, the DNA is TGTGCCAGCAGCCCTCGCCAACCGACTCTTACCTACGAGCAGTACTTC. The encoded protein is CASSPRQPTLTYEQYF.

The rearrangement joins TRBV4-3 to TRBJ2-1, with D maybe TRBD2 (6 bases). V lost 0 bases, J lost 8 bases, and 20 bases lay in between. The CDR3 has 17 amino acids. Per germline, CDR1 LGHNA and CDR2 YSLEER. The CDR3 DNA reads TGCGCCAGCAGCCAAGAATTGGACTTAACTAGCTTCGATGAGCAGTTCTTC. Its protein is CASSQELDLTSFDEQFF.

The genes are TRBV25-1 and TRBJ2-7; 11 bases are a match to TRBD1. CDR1 is MGHDK and CDR2 is SYGVNS in the germline V gene. Germline trimming cut 4 bases from V and 5 bases from J; bases unmatched to any gene: 4. This CDR3 spans 14 amino acids. CDR3 nucleotides: TGTGCCAGCAGTGGAAGGACAGGGGGCGACGAGCAGTACTTC. Encoded protein: CASSGRTGGDEQYF.

V is TRBV7-6 and J is TRBJ2-7; TRBD2 might be the D (6 bases). V dropped 5 bases and J dropped 6 bases, with 11 bases sitting between them. This CDR3 has 12 amino acids. Germline V gene sequence: CDR1 SGHVS, CDR2 FNYEAQ. CDR3 in amino acids: CASSRDFGEQYF. In nucleotides, the CDR3 is TGTGCCAGCAGCAGGGACTTTGGCGAGCAGTACTTC. The variable domain in full, completed from reference TRBV7-6 and TRBJ2-7, reads GAGVSQSPRYKVTKRGQDVALRCDPISGHVSLYWYRQALGQGPEFLTYFNYEAQQDKSGLPNDRFSAERPEGSISTLTIQRTEQRDSAMYRCASSRDFGEQYFGPGTRLTVT.

The DNA for the CDR3 is TGCGCCAGCAGCCAAGATGGGGGGGGCGAGAATGAAAAACTGTTTTTT. This codes for CASSQDGGGENEKLFF. The chain couples TRBV4-3 to TRBJ1-4; D may be TRBD1 (6 bases). The CDR3 contains 16 residues. Trimming shortened V by 0 bases and J by 5 bases, and 13 bases separated the two germline ends. Germline CDR1 is LGHNA and CDR2 is YSLEER.

This clone has just one count. The chain recombines TRBV7-2 with TRBJ2-7, with 7 bases fitting TRBD2. This CDR3 is built from 15 residues. Trimming cost V 5 bases and J 2 bases; bases outside gene matches: 9. CDR1 is SGHTA and CDR2 is FQGNSA in the germline V gene. The CDR3 DNA sequence: TGTGCCAGCAGCCCCCGGACTAGTAAACCCTACGAGCAGTACTTC. As protein: CASSPRTSKPYEQYF.

The V call is TRBV11-3, the J call TRBJ2-5; TRBD2 agrees at 8 bases. The CDR3 contains 17 residues. V lost 5 bases, J lost 3 bases, and 14 bases stayed unmatched. Germline CDR1 reads SGHNT; CDR2 reads YENEEA. The CDR3 region has the DNA TGTGCCAGCAGCCCCCGGGGTCGGGCGGGAGGCAAAGAGACCCAGTACTTC. Amino acids: CASSPRGRAGGKETQYF.

The chain is built from TRBV6-1 and TRBJ1-1; 7 bases map to TRBD1. CDR1 is MNHNS and CDR2 is SASEGT in the germline V gene. After removal of 6 bases from V and 3 bases from J, the junction contained 7 bases not matched to a gene. The CDR3 covers 14 residues. The DNA of the CDR3 is TGTGCCAGCAGGGGCTTCACAGGGGACACTGAAGCTTTCTTT. As protein: CASRGFTGDTEAFF.

The chain uses TRBV12-5 and TRBJ2-7; a possible D gene is TRBD2 (5 bases). Germline V lookup: CDR1 LGHNT, CDR2 FRNRAP. The CDR3 consists of 13 residues. V was trimmed by 1 base and J by 9 bases, leaving 13 bases between them. CDR3 residues: CASGLDSRGGQYF. The CDR3 DNA reads as TGTGCTAGTGGTTTGGACAGCCGGGGTGGGCAGTACTTC.

The chain uses TRBV20-1 and TRBJ1-2; no clear D gene. Trimming stripped 4 bases from V and 6 bases from J, with 9 bases between. Per germline, CDR1 DFQATT and CDR2 SNEGSKA (reference sequence). CDR3 length: 11 amino acids. CDR3 nucleotide sequence: TGCAGTGCTACCGACTTGAATGGCTACACCTTC. Its protein product is CSATDLNGYTF.

This chain connects TRBV6-5 to TRBJ2-2; 10 bases map to TRBD2. The CDR3 spans 15 residues. CDR1 is MNHEY, CDR2 SVGAGI, per germline. After removal of 10 bases from V and 1 base from J, the junction contained 6 bases not matched to a gene. The CDR3 bases are TGTGCCACCCGAAGGACTAGCGGGAACACCGGGGAGCTGTTTTTT. It encodes CATRRTSGNTGELFF.

The rearrangement uses TRBV7-3 and TRBJ2-3, with TRBD2 matching 14 bases. This CDR3 contains 15 residues. CDR1 and CDR2 (germline): SGHTA, FQGTGA. J gave up 7 bases and V 5 bases, and 5 bases lay outside the gene matches. The DNA for the CDR3 is TGTGCCAGCAGCCGACTAGCGGGGGGGCAGTATACGCAGTATTTT. This encodes CASSRLAGGQYTQYF.

This clone came up a few times. V is TRBV27 and J is TRBJ2-3; TRBD2 agrees at 10 bases. The CDR3 consists of 18 residues. The V gene end was trimmed by 6 bases and the J gene end by 2 bases; junction bases not matched to a gene: 14. Germline CDR1 and CDR2: MNHEY and SMNVEV (reference sequence). In nucleotides, the CDR3 is TGTGCCAGCAGCCCTTGGAGTCTAGCGGGAGATCTCACAGATACGCAGTATTTT. Protein product: CASSPWSLAGDLTDTQYF.

This clone was observed once. The CDR3 nucleotides read TGTGCCAGTACCCGACAGGCAACTAATGAAAAACTGTTTTTT. Its translation is CASTRQATNEKLFF. V and J are TRBV19 and TRBJ1-4; maybe TRBD1 (6 bases). Trimming left V 7 bases short and J 0 bases short, with 9 bases between. This CDR3 is 14 amino acids long. CDR1 and CDR2 (germline): LNHDA, SQIVND (reference sequence). Using reference TRBV19 and TRBJ1-4 for the parts outside the CDR3, the full variable domain is DGGITQSPKYLFRKEGQNVTLSCEQNLNHDAMYWYRQDPGQGLRLIYYSQIVNDFQKGDIAEGYSVSREKKESFPLTVTSAQKNPTAFYLCASTRQATNEKLFFGSGTQLSVL.

V and J are TRBV4-3 and TRBJ2-2, with TRBD2 matching 8 bases. Germline lookup yields CDR1 LGHNA and CDR2 YSLEER. J lost 0 bases, V lost 0 bases, and 9 bases had no gene match. The CDR3 length is 19 residues. The CDR3 spells CASSQDGAGGPANTGELFF. The CDR3 DNA sequence: TGCGCCAGCAGCCAAGACGGGGCGGGAGGCCCCGCGAACACCGGGGAGCTGTTTTTT.